This passage covers 9 T cell receptor beta chains from one sample sequenced in a study of blood T cell repertoires in COVID-19. This table comes from immunoSEQ multiplex PCR, and its TCRdb copy is limited to in-frame clones, with some not included. The sample consists of about 100,000 clones, about 84% of them appearing once. Sequencing used peripheral blood. The receptors were gathered from a human donor in a cohort sampled during active COVID-19.

The sample holds one count of this clone. The chain uses TRBV5-6 and TRBJ2-7, with 9 bases matching TRBD1. There are 16 residues in the CDR3. J lost 4 bases, V lost 4 bases, and 12 bases had no gene match. CDR1 SGHDT and CDR2 YYEEEE come from the germline V gene. The CDR3 region is CASSPTSGQGLYEQYF. The CDR3 nucleotides are TGTGCCAGCAGCCCAACCTCGGGACAGGGCTTATACGAGCAGTACTTC.

The V gene is TRBV5-1, the J gene TRBJ2-7; no reliable D call. Germline V gene data show CDR1 as SGHRS and CDR2 as YFSETQ. V was clipped by 2 bases and J by 4 bases, with 13 bases between them. The CDR3 runs 14 residues. CDR3: CASSFGAAVYEQYF. In DNA, the CDR3 is TGCGCCAGCAGCTTTGGAGCAGCCGTGTACGAGCAGTACTTC.

The genes are TRBV4-3 and TRBJ1-4, with D tentatively TRBD1 (5 bases). The V and J ends lost 4 bases and 4 bases respectively, with 19 bases between them. Germline V gene lookup returns CDR1 LGHNA and CDR2 YSLEER. The CDR3 is 17 amino acids. The CDR3 nucleotides read TGCGCCAGCAGCCCCAGCTCGGGTCACAGGCTTAATGAAAAACTGTTTTTT. It specifies CASSPSSGHRLNEKLFF.

The rearrangement uses TRBV6-4 and TRBJ1-5; 8 positions agree with TRBD1. The CDR3 consists of 14 residues. Trimming at V came to 6 bases and at J to 6 bases, leaving 7 bases not matched to a gene. Germline V gene data show CDR1 as MRHNA and CDR2 as SNTAGT. CDR3 bases: TGTGCCAGCAGCCTCACAGGGGGAGGTCAGCCCCAGCATTTT. This translates into CASSLTGGGQPQHF.

The chain links TRBV30 to TRBJ2-6; D uncertain. The CDR3 loop spans 13 amino acids. The germline V gene has CDR1 GTSNPN and CDR2 SVGIG (reference sequence). The V and J ends lost 7 bases and 0 bases respectively, with 7 bases between them. For the CDR3, the DNA is TGTGCCTTGGCCATCTCTGGGGCCAACGTCCTGACTTTC. This gives the protein CALAISGANVLTF.

This chain connects TRBV18 to TRBJ2-7; D might be TRBD1 (5 bases). V was cut by 4 bases and J by 7 bases, with 8 bases left in between. CDR1 is KGHSH and CDR2 is LQKENI in the germline V gene. CDR3 size: 11 residues. The CDR3 sequence is CASSQGLEQYF. The DNA of the CDR3 is TGTGCCAGCTCACAGGGGCTGGAGCAGTACTTC. The entire variable domain, with the rest obtained from reference TRBV18 and TRBJ2-7, is as follows: NAGVMQNPRHLVRRRGQEARLRCSPMKGHSHVYWYRQLPEEGLKFMVYLQKENIIDESGMPKERFSAEFPKEGPSILRIQQVVRGDSAAYFCASSQGLEQYFGPGTRLTVT.

The chain joins TRBV6-2 or TRBV6-3 to TRBJ1-4; no clear D. CDR1 and CDR2 from the germline V gene are MNHEY and SVGEGT. CDR3 size: 16 residues. V was shortened by 5 bases and J by 8 bases, with 21 bases between the two germline ends. The CDR3 DNA reads as TGTGCCAGCAGTCAATCACCGGGTATGACGAGAGAAAAACTGTTTTTT. Translated, it gives CASSQSPGMTREKLFF.

V and J are TRBV30 and TRBJ2-5, with D unclear. V lost 0 bases to trimming and J lost 5 bases, with 10 bases between them. The germline V gene encodes CDR1 GTSNPN and CDR2 SVGIG (reference sequence). This CDR3 comprises 13 residues. CDR3 nucleotides: TGTGCCTGGAGTGTACGCTCTCAGGAGACCCAGTACTTC. It is translated as CAWSVRSQETQYF.

This chain connects TRBV5-1 to TRBJ2-7, with D unclear. CDR1 and CDR2 (germline): SGHRS, YFSETQ. V lost 0 bases and J 6 bases, leaving 19 bases between the germline ends. This CDR3 is built from 16 residues. CDR3 in amino acids: CASSLDQVSVPGEQYF. CDR3 nucleotides: TGCGCCAGCAGCTTGGATCAAGTCTCCGTGCCGGGCGAGCAGTACTTC.